This T cell receptor beta chain was retrieved from a study of blood T cell repertoires in COVID-19. The authors' processing: Amplification of reference gene primers was used by the study to estimate nucleated cell counts. Generated by immunoSEQ multiplex PCR, the TCRdb table keeps only in-frame clones and is missing some. That table is the source of V, J and clone size, and D and trimming were worked out from the DNA. The top ten hold less than 6% of the sample, which has a few hundred thousand clones, roughly 85% seen once. This clone was seen more than once but under ten times. Cohort 3 donors were reported recovered after two negative PCRs, clearance, or symptom resolution. The CDR3 has 13 residues. CDR1 is KGHDR, CDR2 SFDVKD, per germline. Trimming at V came to 2 bases and at J to 8 bases, leaving 1 base not matched to a gene.

The chain joins TRBV24-1 to TRBJ2-2; 7 nucleotides line up with TRBD2. This clonotype was sampled from a woman aged 25 to 45 who had recovered from COVID-19. What was sequenced was PBMCs or T cells enriched from blood (not recorded which). The CDR3 loop is CATSDSSGGELFF. The DNA of the CDR3 is TGTGCCACCAGTGATTCTAGCGGAGGGGAGCTGTTTTTT.